This T cell receptor (beta chain) comes out of a study of cytomegalovirus exposure and HLA in healthy donors. Study-wide findings and caveats: In a later analysis, donors in an Asian-associated ancestry cluster reportedly had fewer N-insertions in productive TCRs than the cohort mean.

Use of 60 Vbeta and 13 Jbeta primers characterized the PCR. TCRdb keeps only in-frame clones here, not all; method: immunoSEQ multiplex PCR. The repertoire holds around 63,000 clones, with approximately 80% as singletons. About this clone: Its cognate antigen is unknown.

V was trimmed by 4 bases and J by 6 bases, leaving 16 bases between them. Germline loops: CDR1 WSHSY, CDR2 SAAADI. CDR3 size: 14 residues. The sequenced sample was PBMCs. The receptor comes from a woman in her 30s in good health and CMV-seronegative. The chain employs TRBV10-2 and TRBJ2-7, with TRBD2 as a possible D gene (6 bases). CDR3 protein: CASSGSVGSGEQYF. The CDR3, as DNA: TGCGCCAGCAGTGGGTCCGTCGGGAGTGGCGAGCAGTACTTC.